This TCR beta chain was sequenced in a study of blood T cell repertoires in COVID-19. The overall study: Whether acute or convalescent, the COVID-19 samples came from the United States, Italy and Spain. Sample material is recorded as cDNA or gDNA derived from T cells, B-cell-depleted T cells, or PBMCs.

This CDR3 region has 12 residues. The ends lost 6 bases at V and 5 bases at J; junction bases unmatched: 1. Germline loops: CDR1 MDHEN, CDR2 SYDVKM. Authors' data handling: Counts of nucleated cells, estimated from reference gene primer amplification, were obtained. Generated by immunoSEQ multiplex PCR, the TCRdb table keeps only in-frame clones and is missing some. V and J calls and clone size are given by that table; D and trimming were obtained from the DNA. The table lists tens of thousands of clones, approximately 86% of them singletons, with roughly 15% in the top ten. The chain couples TRBV28 to TRBJ1-5; 7 bases are a match to TRBD1. Source material: peripheral blood. The source is a human donor in a cohort sampled during active COVID-19. The CDR3 DNA reads as TGTGCCAGCAGCGGGACAGATCAGCCCCAGCATTTT. This codes for CASSGTDQPQHF.